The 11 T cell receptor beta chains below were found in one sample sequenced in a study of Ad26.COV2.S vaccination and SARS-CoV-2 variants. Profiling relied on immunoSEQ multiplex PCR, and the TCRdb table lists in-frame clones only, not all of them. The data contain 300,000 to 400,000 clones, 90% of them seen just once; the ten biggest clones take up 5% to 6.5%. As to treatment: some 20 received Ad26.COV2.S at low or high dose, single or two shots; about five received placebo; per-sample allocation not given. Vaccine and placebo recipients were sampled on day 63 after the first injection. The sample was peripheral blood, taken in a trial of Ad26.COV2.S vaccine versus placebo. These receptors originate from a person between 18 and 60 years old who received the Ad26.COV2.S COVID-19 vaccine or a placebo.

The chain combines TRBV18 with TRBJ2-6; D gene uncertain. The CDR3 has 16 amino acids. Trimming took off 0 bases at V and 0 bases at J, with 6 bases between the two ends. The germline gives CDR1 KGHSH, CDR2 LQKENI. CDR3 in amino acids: CASSPPTGSGANVLTF. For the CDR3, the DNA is TGTGCCAGCTCACCACCGACGGGCTCTGGGGCCAACGTCCTGACTTTC.

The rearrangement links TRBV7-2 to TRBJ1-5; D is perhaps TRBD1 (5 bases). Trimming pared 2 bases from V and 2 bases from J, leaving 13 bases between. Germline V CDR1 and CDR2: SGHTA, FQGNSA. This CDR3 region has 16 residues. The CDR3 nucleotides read TGTGCCAGCAGCTTAAGGTCTGGACAAGGCAATCAGCCCCAGCATTTT. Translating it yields CASSLRSGQGNQPQHF.

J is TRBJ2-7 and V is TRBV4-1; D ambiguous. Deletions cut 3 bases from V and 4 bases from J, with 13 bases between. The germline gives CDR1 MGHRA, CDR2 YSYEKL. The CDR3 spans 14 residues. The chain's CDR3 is CASSHAEPPYEQYF. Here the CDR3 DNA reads TGCGCCAGCAGCCACGCCGAACCCCCTTACGAGCAGTACTTC.

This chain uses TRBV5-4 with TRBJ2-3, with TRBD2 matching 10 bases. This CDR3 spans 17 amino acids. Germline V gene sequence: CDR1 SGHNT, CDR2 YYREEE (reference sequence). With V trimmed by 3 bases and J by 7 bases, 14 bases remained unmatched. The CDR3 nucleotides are TGTGCCAGCAGCTCACGCCCCTCTAGCGGGAGTTTGAATACGCAGTATTTT. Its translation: CASSSRPSSGSLNTQYF.

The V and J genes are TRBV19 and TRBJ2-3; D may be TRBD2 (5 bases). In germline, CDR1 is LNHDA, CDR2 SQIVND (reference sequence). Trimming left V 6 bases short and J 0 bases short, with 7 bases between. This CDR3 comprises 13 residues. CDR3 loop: CASRSGSTDTQYF. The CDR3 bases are TGTGCCAGTAGGAGCGGTAGCACAGATACGCAGTATTTT.

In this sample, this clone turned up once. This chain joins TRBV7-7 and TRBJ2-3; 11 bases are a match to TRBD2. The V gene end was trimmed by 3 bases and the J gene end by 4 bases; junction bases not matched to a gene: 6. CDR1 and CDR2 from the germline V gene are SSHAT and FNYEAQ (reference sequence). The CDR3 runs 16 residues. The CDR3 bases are TGTGCCAGCAGCTTCGGCCTAGCGGGGGGCCCAGATACGCAGTATTTT. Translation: CASSFGLAGGPDTQYF.

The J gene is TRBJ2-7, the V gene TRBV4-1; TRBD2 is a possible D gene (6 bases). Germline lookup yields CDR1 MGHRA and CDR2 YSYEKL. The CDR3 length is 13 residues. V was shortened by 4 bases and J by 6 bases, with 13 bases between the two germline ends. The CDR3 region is CASSLTGDAEQYF. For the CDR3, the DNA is TGCGCCAGCAGCCTCACGGGGGACGCCGAGCAGTACTTC.

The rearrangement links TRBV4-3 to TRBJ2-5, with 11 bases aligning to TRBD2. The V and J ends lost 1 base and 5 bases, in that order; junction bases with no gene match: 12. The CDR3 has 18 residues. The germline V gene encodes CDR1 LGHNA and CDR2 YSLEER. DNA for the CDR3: TGCGCCAGCAGCCAAGTATTCGGGATACTAGCGGGAGCGGAGACCCAGTACTTC. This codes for CASSQVFGILAGAETQYF.

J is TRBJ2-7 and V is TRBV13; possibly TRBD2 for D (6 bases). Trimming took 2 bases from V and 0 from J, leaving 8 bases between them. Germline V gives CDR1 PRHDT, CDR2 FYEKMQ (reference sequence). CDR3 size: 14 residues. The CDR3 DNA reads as TGTGCCAGCAGCTTATCCGGGGGCTCCTACGAGCAGTACTTC. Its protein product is CASSLSGGSYEQYF.

The CDR3 spells CASSLTGGSLNEQFF. The CDR3 region has the DNA TGTGCCAGCAGCTTAACAGGGGGCAGTTTAAATGAGCAGTTCTTC. The gene calls are TRBV7-9 and TRBJ2-1; 9 bases line up with TRBD1. Germline CDR1 reads SEHNR; CDR2 reads FQNEAQ (reference sequence). The CDR3 contains 15 residues. V lost 2 bases, J lost 7 bases, and 6 bases stayed unmatched.

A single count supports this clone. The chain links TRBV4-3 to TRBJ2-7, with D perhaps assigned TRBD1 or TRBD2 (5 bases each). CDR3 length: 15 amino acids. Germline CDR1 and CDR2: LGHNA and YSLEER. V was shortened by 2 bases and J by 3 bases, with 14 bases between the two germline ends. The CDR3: CASSQSRDPNYEQYF. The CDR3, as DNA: TGCGCCAGCAGCCAATCCCGGGACCCGAACTACGAGCAGTACTTC.